The 3 T cell receptor beta chains presented below share a single source sample, sequenced in a study of response to subunit inactivated influenza vaccine. MiXCR was run by TCRdb on the RT-PCR reads, yielding one entry per CDR3 protein. Seen here are around 750,000 distinct CDR3 sequences, 20% to 25% observed once, and the top ten hold roughly a tenth. Material: PBMCs from blood, obtained more than 4 days after vaccination. These receptors were taken from a man aged 45 to 65 who received an inactivated influenza vaccine.

V gene TRBV29-1 combines with J gene TRBJ1-4; no firm D call. There are 13 residues in the CDR3. The germline gives CDR1 SQVTM, CDR2 ANQGSEA. The ends were cut back, 6 bases at V and 4 bases at J, with 12 bases in the middle. The DNA of the CDR3 is TGCAGCGTGAACCATGGCAGTAATGAAAAACTGTTTTTT. Its translation: CSVNHGSNEKLFF.

The rearrangement uses TRBV4-2 and TRBJ1-2; no clear D. The CDR3 length is 13 residues. V shed 1 base and J shed 6 bases, with 9 bases lying between them. Germline assignment: CDR1 LGHNA and CDR2 YNFKEQ. In nucleotides, the CDR3 is TGTGCCAGCAGCCAAGTGGAGAAGGATGGCTACACCTTC. As protein: CASSQVEKDGYTF.

This clonotype turned up a few times. V gene TRBV6-2 or TRBV6-3 combines with J gene TRBJ2-3, with D perhaps matching TRBD1 (6 bases). Germline CDR1 reads MNHEY; CDR2 reads SVGEGT. V lost 0 bases, J lost 5 bases, and 24 bases lay in between. This CDR3 spans 19 amino acids. The CDR3 protein is CASSYSVVFLGASKDTQYF. CDR3 DNA: TGTGCCAGCAGTTACTCAGTTGTATTTCTGGGGGCATCGAAAGATACGCAGTATTTT.